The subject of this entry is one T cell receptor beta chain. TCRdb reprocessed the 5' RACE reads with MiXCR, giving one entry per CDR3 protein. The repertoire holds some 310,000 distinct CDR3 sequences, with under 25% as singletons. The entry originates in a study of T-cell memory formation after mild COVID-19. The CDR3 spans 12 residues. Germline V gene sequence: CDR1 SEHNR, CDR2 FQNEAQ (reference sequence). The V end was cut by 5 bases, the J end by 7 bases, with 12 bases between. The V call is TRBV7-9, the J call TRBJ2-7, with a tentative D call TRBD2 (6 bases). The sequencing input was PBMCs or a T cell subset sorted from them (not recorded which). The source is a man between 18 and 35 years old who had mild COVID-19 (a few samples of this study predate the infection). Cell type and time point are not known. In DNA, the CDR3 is TGTGCCAGCAGCGCACTAGCTCGGGAGCAGTACTTC. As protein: CASSALAREQYF.